The next 10 T cell receptor beta chains were all read from a single sample in a study of blood T cells in healthy people across ages. A second PCR of roughly 7 to 11 cycles used a sample-barcoded 5' primer and a J-beta primer mix. In TCRdb, the 5' RACE reads were re-called with MiXCR into one record per CDR3 protein. The data show roughly 1.7 million distinct CDR3 sequences, about 35% seen once. Specimen: blood. These TCRs come from a woman aged 25 to 39 in good health.

CDR3 nucleotides: TGTGCCAGCAGTTCCGGGAGGTATAATTCACCCCTCCACTTT. This encodes CASSSGRYNSPLHF. The rearrangement uses TRBV28 and TRBJ1-6; D unresolved. Trimming stripped 4 bases from V and 4 bases from J, with 8 bases between. The CDR3 is 14 residues long. From germline, CDR1 is MDHEN and CDR2 SYDVKM. Full variable domain (missing parts from reference TRBV28 and TRBJ1-6): DVKVTQSSRYLVKRTGEKVFLECVQDMDHENMFWYRQDPGLGLRLIYFSYDVKMKEKGDIPEGYSVSREKKERFSLILESASTNQTSMYLCASSSGRYNSPLHFGNGTRLTVT.

CDR3 residues: CASSPVLAGGDTQYF. The CDR3 region has the DNA TGTGCCAGCAGTCCTGTTCTAGCGGGGGGAGATACGCAGTATTTT. The V gene is TRBV12-3 or TRBV12-4, the J gene TRBJ2-3; the match to TRBD2 covers 11 bases. The CDR3 is 15 amino acids. V was pared by 5 bases and J by 5 bases, with 6 bases of the junction left unmatched.

This clonotype has ten or more counts. J is TRBJ2-1 and V is TRBV10-3; 15 positions agree with TRBD2. The germline gives CDR1 ENHRY, CDR2 SYGVKD. This CDR3 comprises 16 residues. V was pared by 3 bases and J by 7 bases, with 4 bases of the junction left unmatched. The CDR3 DNA sequence: TGTGCCATCAGTGAAACTGGGACTAGCGGGAGGAATGAGCAGTTCTTC. Protein: CAISETGTSGRNEQFF.

This clonotype turned up a few times. V gene TRBV27 combines with J gene TRBJ2-5, with 12 nucleotides matching TRBD2. V shed 3 bases and J 5 bases; nucleotides not matched to a gene: 7. The length of the CDR3 is 16 residues. Germline V gene sequence: CDR1 MNHEY, CDR2 SMNVEV (reference sequence). The CDR3 region is CASSFSLAGGLETQYF. CDR3 coding DNA: TGTGCCAGCAGTTTCTCGCTAGCGGGGGGGCTGGAGACCCAGTACTTC.

V and J are TRBV6-1 and TRBJ2-7; TRBD2 matches 13 bases. The CDR3 has 15 residues. V trimming: 7 bases; J trimming: 4 bases; junction bases outside the gene matches: 7. Germline V gives CDR1 MNHNS, CDR2 SASEGT. The CDR3 loop reads CASTLGLAGEYEQYF. The CDR3 DNA reads TGTGCCAGCACCCTAGGACTAGCGGGAGAGTACGAGCAGTACTTC.

The chain links TRBV20-1 to TRBJ2-5, with 7 bases matching TRBD1. This CDR3 has 15 amino acids. Per germline, CDR1 DFQATT and CDR2 SNEGSKA (reference sequence). V shed 0 bases and J 2 bases; nucleotides not matched to a gene: 6. This CDR3 reads CSAREPGTAQETQYF. In DNA, the CDR3 is TGCAGTGCTAGAGAGCCCGGGACAGCACAAGAGACCCAGTACTTC.

This clonotype was counted a few times. The chain carries TRBV2 and TRBJ2-3; either TRBD1 or TRBD2 may supply D (5 bases each). V was trimmed by 8 bases and J by 1 base, leaving 10 bases between them. CDR1 and CDR2 (germline): SNHLY, FYNNEI. The CDR3 extends over 13 amino acids. The CDR3 region is CASRGTRTDTQYF. The CDR3 DNA reads as TGTGCCAGCCGAGGGACCCGCACAGATACGCAGTATTTT.

J is TRBJ1-6 and V is TRBV10-3; 9 nucleotides align to TRBD1. CDR1 ENHRY and CDR2 SYGVKD come from the germline V gene. The ends lost 8 bases at V and 10 bases at J; junction bases unmatched: 6. The CDR3 consists of 13 residues. Here the CDR3 DNA reads TGTGCCATCGGGGACAGGGTTCCCTCACCCCTCCACTTT. Translating gives CAIGDRVPSPLHF.

This chain connects TRBV5-1 to TRBJ2-3, with TRBD1 identical over 7 bases. This CDR3 has 16 amino acids. The junction had 8 bases not matched to a gene; V was cut back by 4 bases and J by 0 bases. Germline lookup yields CDR1 SGHRS and CDR2 YFSETQ. The CDR3 protein is CASSVPRDRSTDTQYF. The CDR3 region has the DNA TGCGCCAGCAGCGTCCCTCGGGACAGAAGCACAGATACGCAGTATTTT.

This clonotype showed up just a few times. The chain joins TRBV7-6 to TRBJ2-5; tentatively, D is TRBD1 (6 bases). The CDR3 is 14 amino acids. From germline, CDR1 is SGHVS and CDR2 FNYEAQ. The V end was cut by 5 bases, the J end by 3 bases, with 13 bases between. The CDR3 reads CASSMRQAKETQYF. CDR3 nucleotides: TGTGCCAGCAGCATGAGACAGGCAAAAGAGACCCAGTACTTC. The full variable domain, in which reference TRBV7-6 and TRBJ2-5 provide the parts outside the CDR3, is GAGVSQSPRYKVTKRGQDVALRCDPISGHVSLYWYRQALGQGPEFLTYFNYEAQQDKSGLPNDRFSAERPEGSISTLTIQRTEQRDSAMYRCASSMRQAKETQYFGPGTRLLVL.